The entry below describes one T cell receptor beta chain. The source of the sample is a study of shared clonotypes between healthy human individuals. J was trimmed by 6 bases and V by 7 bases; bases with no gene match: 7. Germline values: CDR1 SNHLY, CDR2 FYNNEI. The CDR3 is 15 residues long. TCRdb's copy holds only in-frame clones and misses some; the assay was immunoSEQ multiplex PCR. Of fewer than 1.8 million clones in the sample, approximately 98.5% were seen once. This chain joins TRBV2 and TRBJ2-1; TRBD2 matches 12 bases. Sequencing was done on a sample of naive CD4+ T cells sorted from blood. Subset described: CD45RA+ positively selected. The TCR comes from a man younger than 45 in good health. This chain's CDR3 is CASTDTSGRINEQFF. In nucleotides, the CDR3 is TGTGCCAGCACTGACACTAGCGGGAGGATCAATGAGCAGTTCTTC.